This TCR beta chain was sequenced for a study of T cells expressing NK-cell markers. TCRdb reprocessed the 5' RACE reads, with one entry per CDR3 protein and no DNA. This sample carries about 260,000 distinct CDR3 sequences, with approximately 0.39% going to the ten biggest clones. This sequence originates from a man between 18 and 29 years old in good health. Sequenced: blood T cells: a sorted CD56 or NKG2C T cell subset, CD4+ or CD8+ T cells, or bulk PBMC T cells (not recorded which).

CDR3: CASGLVHGQAVWSSNQPQHF. The V gene is TRBV12-5, the J gene TRBJ1-5; TCRdb gives TRBD1 as the D gene, but with no DNA this cannot be confirmed. This CDR3 is built from 20 residues. Looked up from germline, CDR1 is LGHNT and CDR2 is FRNRAP.